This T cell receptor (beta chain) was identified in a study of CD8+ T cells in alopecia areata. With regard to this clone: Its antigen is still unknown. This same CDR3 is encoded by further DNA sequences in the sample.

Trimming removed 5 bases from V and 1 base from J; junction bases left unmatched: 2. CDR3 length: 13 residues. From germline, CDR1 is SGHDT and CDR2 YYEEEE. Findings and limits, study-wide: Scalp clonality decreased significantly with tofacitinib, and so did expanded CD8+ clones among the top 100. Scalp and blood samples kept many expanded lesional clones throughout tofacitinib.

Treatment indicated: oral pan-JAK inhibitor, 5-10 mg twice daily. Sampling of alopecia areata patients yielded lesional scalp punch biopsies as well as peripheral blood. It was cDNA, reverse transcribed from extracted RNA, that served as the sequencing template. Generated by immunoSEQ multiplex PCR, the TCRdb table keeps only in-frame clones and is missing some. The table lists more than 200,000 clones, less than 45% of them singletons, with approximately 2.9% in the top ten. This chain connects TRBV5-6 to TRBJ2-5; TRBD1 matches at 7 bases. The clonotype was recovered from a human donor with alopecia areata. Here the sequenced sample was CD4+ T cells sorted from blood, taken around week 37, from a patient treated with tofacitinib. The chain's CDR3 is CASSWDSQETQYF. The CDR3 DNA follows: TGTGCCAGCAGTTGGGACAGCCAAGAGACCCAGTACTTC. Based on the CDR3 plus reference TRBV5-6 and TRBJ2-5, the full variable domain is DAGVTQSPTHLIKTRGQQVTLRCSPKSGHDTVSWYQQALGQGPQFIFQYYEEEERQRGNFPDRFSGHQFPNYSSELNVNALLLGDSALYLCASSWDSQETQYFGPGTRLLVL.